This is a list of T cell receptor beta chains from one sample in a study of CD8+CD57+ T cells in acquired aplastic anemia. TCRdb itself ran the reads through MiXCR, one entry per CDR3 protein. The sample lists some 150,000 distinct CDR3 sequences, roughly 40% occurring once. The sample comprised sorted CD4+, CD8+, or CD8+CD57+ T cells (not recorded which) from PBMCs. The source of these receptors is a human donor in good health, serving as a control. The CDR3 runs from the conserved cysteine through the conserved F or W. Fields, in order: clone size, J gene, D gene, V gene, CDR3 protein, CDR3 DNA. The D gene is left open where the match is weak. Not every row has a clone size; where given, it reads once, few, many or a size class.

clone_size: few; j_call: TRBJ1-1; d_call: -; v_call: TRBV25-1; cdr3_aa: CASSVGPNTEAFF; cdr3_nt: TGTGCCAGCAGTGTGGGGCCGAACACTGAAGCTTTCTTT
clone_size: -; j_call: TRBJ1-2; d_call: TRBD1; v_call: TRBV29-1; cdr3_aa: CSVPGQGIRDGYTF; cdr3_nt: TGCAGCGTTCCGGGACAGGGCATTCGGGATGGCTACACCTTC
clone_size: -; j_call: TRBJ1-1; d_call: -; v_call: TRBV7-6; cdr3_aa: CASSLVGSRLNTEAFF; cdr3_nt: TGTGCCAGCAGCTTAGTTGGGTCGCGATTGAACACTGAAGCTTTCTTT
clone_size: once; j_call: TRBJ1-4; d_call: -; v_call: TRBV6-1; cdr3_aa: CASSQPDRNEKLFF; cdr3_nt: TGTGCCAGCAGTCAACCAGACAGAAATGAAAAACTGTTTTTT
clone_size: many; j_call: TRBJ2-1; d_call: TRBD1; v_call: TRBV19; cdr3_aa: CASRDRQGSSYNEQFF; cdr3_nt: TGTGCCAGTAGGGATAGACAGGGAAGCTCCTACAATGAGCAGTTCTTC
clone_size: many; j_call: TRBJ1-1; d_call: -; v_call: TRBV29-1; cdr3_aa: CSVEVLGIWNTEAFF; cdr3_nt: TGCAGCGTTGAAGTGCTGGGGATATGGAACACTGAAGCTTTCTTT
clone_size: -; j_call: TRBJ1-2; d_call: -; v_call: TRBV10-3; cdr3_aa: CAISTDVRRGYTF; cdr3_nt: TGTGCCATCAGTACGGACGTCCGTCGCGGCTACACCTTC
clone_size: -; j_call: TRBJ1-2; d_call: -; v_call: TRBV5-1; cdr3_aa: CASSLEGEEAYGYTF; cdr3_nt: TGCGCCAGCAGCTTGGAGGGGGAGGAGGCCTATGGCTACACCTTC
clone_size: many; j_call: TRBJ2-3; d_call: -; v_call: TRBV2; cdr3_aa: CASRRTTVGTLYF; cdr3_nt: TGTGCCAGCCGAAGAACGACAGTCGGTACCCTGTATTTT
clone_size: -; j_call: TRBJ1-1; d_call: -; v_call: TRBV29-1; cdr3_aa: CSARDGAWAFF; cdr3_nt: TGCAGCGCTCGCGACGGGGCGTGGGCTTTCTTT
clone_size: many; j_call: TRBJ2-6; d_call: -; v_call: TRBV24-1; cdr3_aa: CATSRPGANVLTF; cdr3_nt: TGTGCCACCAGCCGGCCGGGGGCCAACGTCCTGACTTTC
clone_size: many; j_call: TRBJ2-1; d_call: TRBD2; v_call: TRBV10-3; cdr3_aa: CATFGTSGDHSSYNEQFF; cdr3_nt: TGTGCCACCTTCGGGACTAGCGGGGACCACAGCTCCTACAATGAGCAGTTCTTC
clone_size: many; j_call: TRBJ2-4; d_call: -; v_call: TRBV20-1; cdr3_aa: CSARVAALDIQYF; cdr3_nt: TGCAGTGCTAGAGTAGCGGCCCTGGACATTCAGTACTTC
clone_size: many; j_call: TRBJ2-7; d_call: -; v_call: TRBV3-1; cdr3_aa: CASSRGTSAGQYF; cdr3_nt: TGTGCCAGCAGCCGAGGGACCTCTGCCGGGCAGTACTTC
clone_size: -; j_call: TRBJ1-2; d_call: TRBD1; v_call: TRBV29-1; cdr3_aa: CSVDRISFDGYTF; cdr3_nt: TGCAGCGTGGACAGGATTTCTTTCGATGGCTACACCTTC
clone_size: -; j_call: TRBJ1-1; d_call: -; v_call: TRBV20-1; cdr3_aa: CSVAGRRTNTEAFF; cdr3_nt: TGCAGTGTAGCAGGCCGGAGGACGAACACTGAAGCTTTCTTT
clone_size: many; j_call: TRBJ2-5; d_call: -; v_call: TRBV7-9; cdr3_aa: CASSLARTVGPGETQYF; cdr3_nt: TGTGCCAGCAGCTTAGCCCGGACAGTGGGACCGGGAGAGACCCAGTACTTC
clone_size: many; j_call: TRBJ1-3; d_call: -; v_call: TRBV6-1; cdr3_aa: CASSTGSLLLSGNTIYF; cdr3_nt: TGTGCCAGCAGTACAGGGAGTCTGCTTCTCTCTGGAAACACCATATATTTT
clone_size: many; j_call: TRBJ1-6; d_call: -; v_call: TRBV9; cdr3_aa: CASSVARGNSPLHF; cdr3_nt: TGTGCCAGCAGCGTAGCTCGGGGGAATTCACCCCTCCACTTT
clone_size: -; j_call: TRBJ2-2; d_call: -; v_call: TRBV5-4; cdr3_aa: CASSFPDRKNTGELFF; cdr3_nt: TGTGCCAGCAGCTTCCCTGACAGGAAGAACACCGGGGAGCTGTTTTTT
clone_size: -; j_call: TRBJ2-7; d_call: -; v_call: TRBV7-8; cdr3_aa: CASRSNYEQYF; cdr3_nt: TGTGCCAGCAGATCCAACTACGAGCAGTACTTC
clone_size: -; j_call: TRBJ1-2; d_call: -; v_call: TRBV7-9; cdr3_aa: CASSLVGHYGYTF; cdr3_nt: TGTGCCAGCAGCTTAGTCGGACACTATGGCTACACCTTC
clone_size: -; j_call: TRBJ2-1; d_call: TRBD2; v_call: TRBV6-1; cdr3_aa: CASSPWTSGAINEQFF; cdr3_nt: TGTGCCAGCAGTCCCTGGACTAGCGGGGCGATCAATGAGCAGTTCTTC
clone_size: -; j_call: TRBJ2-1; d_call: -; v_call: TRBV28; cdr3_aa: CASSTLEYPRHEQFF; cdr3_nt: TGTGCCAGCAGTACCCTCGAGTACCCCCGCCATGAGCAGTTCTTC
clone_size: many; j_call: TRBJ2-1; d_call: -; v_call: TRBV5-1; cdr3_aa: CASSLGPQGTYNEQFF; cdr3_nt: TGCGCCAGCAGCTTGGGTCCCCAGGGTACCTACAATGAGCAGTTCTTC
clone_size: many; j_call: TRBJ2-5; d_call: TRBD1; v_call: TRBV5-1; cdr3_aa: CASSLGGGETQYF; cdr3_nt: TGTGCCAGCAGTTTAGGGGGCGGAGAGACCCAGTACTTC
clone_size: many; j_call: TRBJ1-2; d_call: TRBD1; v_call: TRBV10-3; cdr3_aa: CAISPTGGHGYTF; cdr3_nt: TGTGCCATCAGTCCAACAGGGGGCCATGGCTACACCTTC
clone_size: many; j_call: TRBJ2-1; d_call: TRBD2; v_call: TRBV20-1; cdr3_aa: CSARLIAGGVYNEQFF; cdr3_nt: TGCAGTGCTAGATTGATAGCGGGAGGGGTCTACAATGAGCAGTTCTTC
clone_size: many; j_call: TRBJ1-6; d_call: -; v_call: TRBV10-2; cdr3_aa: CASRTAVSYNSPLHF; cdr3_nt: TGCGCCAGCAGGACAGCAGTCTCCTATAATTCACCCCTCCACTTT
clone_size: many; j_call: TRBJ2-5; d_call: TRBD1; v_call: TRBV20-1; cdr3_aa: CSAMTPGQGVQETQYF; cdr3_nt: TGCAGTGCAATGACTCCGGGACAGGGGGTTCAAGAGACCCAGTACTTC
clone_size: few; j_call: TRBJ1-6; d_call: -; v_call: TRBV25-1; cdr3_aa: CASRQTGTASSYNSPLHF; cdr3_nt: TGTGCCAGCAGACAGACCGGGACGGCAAGCTCCTATAATTCACCCCTCCACTTT
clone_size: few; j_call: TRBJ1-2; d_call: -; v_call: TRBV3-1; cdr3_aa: CASSQDWDAGLYGYTF; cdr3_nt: TGTGCCAGCAGCCAAGATTGGGACGCAGGGCTCTATGGCTACACCTTC
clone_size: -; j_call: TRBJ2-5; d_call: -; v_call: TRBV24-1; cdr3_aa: CATSDRPQYF; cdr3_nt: TGTGCCACCAGTGATCGACCCCAGTACTTC
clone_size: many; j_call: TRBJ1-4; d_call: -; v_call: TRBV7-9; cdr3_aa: CASSLDRYEKLFF; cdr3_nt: TGTGCCAGCAGCTTAGACCGGTACGAAAAACTGTTTTTT
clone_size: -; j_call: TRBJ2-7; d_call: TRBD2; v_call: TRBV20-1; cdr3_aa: CSAKTSGRPSYERYF; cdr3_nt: TGCAGTGCCAAGACTAGCGGGAGACCTTCCTACGAGCGGTACTTC
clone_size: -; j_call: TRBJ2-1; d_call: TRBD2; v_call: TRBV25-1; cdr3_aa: CASSASTSGGYNEQFF; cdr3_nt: TGTGCCAGCAGTGCTTCTACTAGCGGGGGGTACAATGAGCAGTTCTTC
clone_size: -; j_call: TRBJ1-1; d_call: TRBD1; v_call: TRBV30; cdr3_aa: CAWRIQGAQITEAFF; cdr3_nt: TGTGCCTGGAGAATACAGGGGGCGCAAATAACTGAAGCTTTCTTT
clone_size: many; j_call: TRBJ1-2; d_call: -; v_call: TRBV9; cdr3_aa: CASSVVQGTYGYTF; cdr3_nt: TGTGCCAGCAGCGTCGTCCAGGGAACCTATGGCTACACCTTC
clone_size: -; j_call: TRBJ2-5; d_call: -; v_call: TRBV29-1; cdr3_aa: CSVSQETQYF; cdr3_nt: TGCAGCGTGAGTCAAGAGACCCAGTACTTC
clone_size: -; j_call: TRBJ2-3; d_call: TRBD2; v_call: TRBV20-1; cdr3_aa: CSARRGGGDTQCF; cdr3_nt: TGCAGTGCTAGAAGGGGCGGGGGAGATACGCAGTGTTTT
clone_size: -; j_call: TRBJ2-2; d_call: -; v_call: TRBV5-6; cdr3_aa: CAAGMRADYTGELFF; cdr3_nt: TGTGCCGCCGGGATGAGGGCAGATTACACCGGGGAGCTGTTTTTT
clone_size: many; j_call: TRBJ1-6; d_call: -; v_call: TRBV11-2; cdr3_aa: CASSLEGGRRDNSPLHF; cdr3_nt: TGTGCCAGCAGCTTAGAGGGAGGGAGAAGGGATAATTCACCCCTCCACTTT
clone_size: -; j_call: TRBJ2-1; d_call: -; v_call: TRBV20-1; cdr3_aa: CSALGRVWNEQFF; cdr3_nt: TGCAGTGCCCTGGGCAGGGTATGGAATGAGCAGTTCTTC
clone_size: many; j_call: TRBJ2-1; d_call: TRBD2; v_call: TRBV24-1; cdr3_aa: CATSPAGGKQFF; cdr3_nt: TGTGCCACCAGCCCCGCGGGAGGGAAGCAGTTCTTC
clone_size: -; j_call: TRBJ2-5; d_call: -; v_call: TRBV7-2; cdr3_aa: CASSLEGGALETQYF; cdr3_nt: TGTGCCAGCAGCCTCGAAGGGGGGGCTTTGGAGACCCAGTACTTC
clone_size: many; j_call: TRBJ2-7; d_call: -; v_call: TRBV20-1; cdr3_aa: CSASSVFQRRNEQYF; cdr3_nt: TGCAGTGCTAGTAGCGTCTTCCAAAGGAGGAACGAGCAGTACTTC
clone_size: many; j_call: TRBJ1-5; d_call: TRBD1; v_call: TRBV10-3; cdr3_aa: CAISDRGLSNQPQHF; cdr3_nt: TGTGCCATCAGTGACAGGGGGCTTAGCAATCAGCCCCAGCATTTT
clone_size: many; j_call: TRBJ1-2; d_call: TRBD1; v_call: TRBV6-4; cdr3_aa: CGSGDRGRRGYTF; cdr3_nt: TGTGGTTCAGGGGACAGGGGGCGTCGAGGCTACACCTTC
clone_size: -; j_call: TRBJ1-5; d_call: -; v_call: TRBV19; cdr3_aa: CASSLQQPQHF; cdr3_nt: TGTGCCAGTAGTCTCCAACAGCCCCAGCATTTT
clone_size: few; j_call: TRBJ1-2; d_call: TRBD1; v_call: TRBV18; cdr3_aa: CASSFGQGHYGYTF; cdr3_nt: TGTGCCAGCTCATTCGGACAGGGACACTATGGCTACACCTTC
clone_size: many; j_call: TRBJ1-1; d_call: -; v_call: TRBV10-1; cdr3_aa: CASSRDRRGTEAFF; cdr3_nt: TGCGCCAGCAGCCGCGACCGTCGGGGAACTGAAGCTTTCTTT
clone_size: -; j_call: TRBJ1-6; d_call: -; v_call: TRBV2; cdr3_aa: CASSEYRQGNSPLHF; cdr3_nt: TGTGCCAGCAGTGAGTATCGGCAGGGGAATTCACCCCTCCACTTT
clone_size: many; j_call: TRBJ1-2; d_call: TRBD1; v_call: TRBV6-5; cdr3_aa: CASSDSGGGGYTF; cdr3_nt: TGTGCCAGCAGCGACTCAGGGGGCGGTGGCTACACCTTC
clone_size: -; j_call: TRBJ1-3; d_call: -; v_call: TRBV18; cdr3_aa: CASSLRWGANSGNTIYF; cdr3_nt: TGTGCCAGCTCACTCCGTTGGGGGGCAAACTCTGGAAACACCATATATTTT
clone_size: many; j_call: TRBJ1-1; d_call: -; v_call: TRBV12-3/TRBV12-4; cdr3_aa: CASSLGGGGEAFF; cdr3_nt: TGTGCCAGCAGTTTAGGAGGTGGAGGTGAAGCTTTCTTT
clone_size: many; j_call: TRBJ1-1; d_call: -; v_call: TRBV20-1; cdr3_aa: CSAYGREAFF; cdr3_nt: TGCAGTGCCTACGGGAGAGAAGCTTTCTTT
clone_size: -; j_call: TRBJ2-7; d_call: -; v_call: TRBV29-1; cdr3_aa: CSVEGRFSYEQYF; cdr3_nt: TGCAGCGTGGAAGGACGATTCTCCTACGAGCAGTACTTC
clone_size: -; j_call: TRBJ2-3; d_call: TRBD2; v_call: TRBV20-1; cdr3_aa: CSARRGGRTDTQYF; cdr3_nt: TGCAGTGCCAGAAGGGGCGGGAGGACAGATACGCAGTATTTT